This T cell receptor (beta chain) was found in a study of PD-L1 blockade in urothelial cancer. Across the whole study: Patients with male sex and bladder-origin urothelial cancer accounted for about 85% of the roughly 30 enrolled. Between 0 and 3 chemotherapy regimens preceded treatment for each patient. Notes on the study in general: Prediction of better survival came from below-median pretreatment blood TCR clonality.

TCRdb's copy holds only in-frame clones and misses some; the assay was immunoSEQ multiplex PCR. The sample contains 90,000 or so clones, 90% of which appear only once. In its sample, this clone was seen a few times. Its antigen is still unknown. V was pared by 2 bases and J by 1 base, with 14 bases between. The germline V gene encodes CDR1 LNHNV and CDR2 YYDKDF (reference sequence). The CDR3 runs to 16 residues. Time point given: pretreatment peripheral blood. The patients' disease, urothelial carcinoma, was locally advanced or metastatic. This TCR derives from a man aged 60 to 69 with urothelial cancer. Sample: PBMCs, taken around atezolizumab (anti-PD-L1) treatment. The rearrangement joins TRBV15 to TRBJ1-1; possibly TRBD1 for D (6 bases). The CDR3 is CATSRRIGTQNTEAFF. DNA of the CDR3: TGTGCCACCAGCAGAAGAATTGGGACACAGAACACTGAAGCTTTCTTT.